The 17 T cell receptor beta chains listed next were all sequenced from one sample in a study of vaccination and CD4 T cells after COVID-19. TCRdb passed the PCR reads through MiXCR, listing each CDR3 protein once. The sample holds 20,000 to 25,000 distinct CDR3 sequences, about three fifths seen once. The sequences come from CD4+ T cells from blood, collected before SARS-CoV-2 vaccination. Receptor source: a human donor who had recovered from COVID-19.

As DNA, the CDR3 is TGCAGTGCGAGACGGGGGAGTTATAGCAATCAGCCCCAGCATTTT. Its protein is CSARRGSYSNQPQHF. The chain couples TRBV20-1 to TRBJ1-5, with a weak D call TRBD1 (5 bases). This CDR3 is built from 15 residues. Trimming pared 6 bases from V and 0 bases from J, leaving 15 bases between. Germline V gene data show CDR1 as DFQATT and CDR2 as SNEGSKA (reference sequence).

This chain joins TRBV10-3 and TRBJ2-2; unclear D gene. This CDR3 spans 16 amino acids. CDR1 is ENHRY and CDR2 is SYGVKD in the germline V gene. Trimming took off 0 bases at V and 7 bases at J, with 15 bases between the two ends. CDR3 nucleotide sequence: TGTGCCATCAGTGAGTCTAGCCAAAAAGGTAGCGGGGAGCTGTTTTTT. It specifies CAISESSQKGSGELFF.

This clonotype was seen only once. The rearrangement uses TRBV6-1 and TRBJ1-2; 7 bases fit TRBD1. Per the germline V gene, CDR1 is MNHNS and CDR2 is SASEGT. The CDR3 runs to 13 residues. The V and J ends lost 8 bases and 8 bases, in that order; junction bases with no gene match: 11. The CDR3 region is CASRQGPDRGYTF. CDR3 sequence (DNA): TGTGCCAGCCGACAGGGCCCCGATCGAGGCTACACCTTC.

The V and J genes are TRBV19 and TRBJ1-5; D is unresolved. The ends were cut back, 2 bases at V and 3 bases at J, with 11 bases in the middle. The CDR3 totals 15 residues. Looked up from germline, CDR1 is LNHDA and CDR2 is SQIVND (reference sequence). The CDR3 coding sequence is TGTGCCAGTAGTATAATACACAGCACCAATCAGCCCCAGCATTTT. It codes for CASSIIHSTNQPQHF.

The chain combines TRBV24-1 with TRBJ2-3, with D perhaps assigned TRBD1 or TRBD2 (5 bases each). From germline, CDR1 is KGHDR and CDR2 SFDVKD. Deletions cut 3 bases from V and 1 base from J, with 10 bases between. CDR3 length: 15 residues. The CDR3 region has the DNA TGTGCCACCAGTGATGCGACAGCGGGCACAGATACGCAGTATTTT. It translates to CATSDATAGTDTQYF.

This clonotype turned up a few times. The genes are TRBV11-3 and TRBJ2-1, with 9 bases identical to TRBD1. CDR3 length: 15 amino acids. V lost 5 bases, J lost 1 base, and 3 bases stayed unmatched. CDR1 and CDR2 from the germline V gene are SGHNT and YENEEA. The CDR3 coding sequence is TGTGCCAGCAGCCCCGGACAGGGGTCCTACAATGAGCAGTTCTTC. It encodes CASSPGQGSYNEQFF.

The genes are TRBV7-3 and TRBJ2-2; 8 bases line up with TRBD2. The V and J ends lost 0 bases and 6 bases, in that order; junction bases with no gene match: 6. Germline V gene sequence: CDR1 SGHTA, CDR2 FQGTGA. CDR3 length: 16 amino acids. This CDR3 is CASSLTSGRPPGELFF. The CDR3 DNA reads TGTGCCAGCAGCTTAACCAGCGGGAGACCGCCCGGGGAGCTGTTTTTT.

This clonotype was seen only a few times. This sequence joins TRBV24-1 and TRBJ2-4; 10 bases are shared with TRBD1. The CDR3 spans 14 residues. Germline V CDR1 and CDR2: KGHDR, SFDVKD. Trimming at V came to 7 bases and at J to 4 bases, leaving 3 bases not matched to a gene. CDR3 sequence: CATRGTGEKNIQYF. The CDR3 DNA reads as TGTGCCACCAGGGGGACAGGGGAAAAAAACATTCAGTACTTC.

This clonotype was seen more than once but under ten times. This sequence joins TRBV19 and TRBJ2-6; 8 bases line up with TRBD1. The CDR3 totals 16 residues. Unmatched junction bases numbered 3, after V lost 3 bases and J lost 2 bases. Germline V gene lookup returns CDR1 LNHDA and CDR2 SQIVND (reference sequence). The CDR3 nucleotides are TGTGCCAGTAGTATGGAGACAGGGGCTGGGGCCAACGTCCTGACTTTC. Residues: CASSMETGAGANVLTF.

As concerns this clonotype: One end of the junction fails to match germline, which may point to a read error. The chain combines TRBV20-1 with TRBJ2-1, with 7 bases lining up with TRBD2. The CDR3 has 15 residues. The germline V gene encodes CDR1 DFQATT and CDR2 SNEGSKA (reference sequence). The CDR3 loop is CSVGGGAGTYDEQFF. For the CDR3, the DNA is TGCAGTGTTGGGGGAGGAGCGGGAACCTACGATGAGCAGTTCTTC.

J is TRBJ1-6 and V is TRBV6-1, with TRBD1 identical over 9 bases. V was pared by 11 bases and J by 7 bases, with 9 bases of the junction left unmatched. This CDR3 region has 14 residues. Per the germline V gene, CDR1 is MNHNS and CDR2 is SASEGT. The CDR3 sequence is CAAGTGLANSPLHF. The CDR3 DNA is TGTGCCGCAGGGACAGGGCTTGCGAATTCACCCCTCCACTTT.

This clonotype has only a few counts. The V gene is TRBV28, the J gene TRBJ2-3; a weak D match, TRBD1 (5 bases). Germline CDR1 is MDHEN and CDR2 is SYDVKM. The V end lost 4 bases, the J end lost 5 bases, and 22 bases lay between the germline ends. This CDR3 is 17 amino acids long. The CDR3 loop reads CASSSMASPGRRDTQYF. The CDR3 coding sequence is TGTGCCAGCAGTTCAATGGCTAGTCCAGGGCGGAGAGATACGCAGTATTTT.

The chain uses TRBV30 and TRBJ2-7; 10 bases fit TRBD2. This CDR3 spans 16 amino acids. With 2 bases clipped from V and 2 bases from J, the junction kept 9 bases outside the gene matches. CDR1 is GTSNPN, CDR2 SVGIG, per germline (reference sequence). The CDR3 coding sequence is TGTGCCTGGAGTCCTCTCGGGGGACTAGCGACCTACGAGCAGTACTTC. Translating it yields CAWSPLGGLATYEQYF.

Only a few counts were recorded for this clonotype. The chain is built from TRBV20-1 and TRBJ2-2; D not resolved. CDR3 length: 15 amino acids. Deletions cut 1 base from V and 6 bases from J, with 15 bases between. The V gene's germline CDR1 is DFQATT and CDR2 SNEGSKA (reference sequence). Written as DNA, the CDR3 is TGCAGTGCTAGAGGCTTTCGAATAGAGTCCGGGGAGCTGTTTTTT. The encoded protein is CSARGFRIESGELFF.

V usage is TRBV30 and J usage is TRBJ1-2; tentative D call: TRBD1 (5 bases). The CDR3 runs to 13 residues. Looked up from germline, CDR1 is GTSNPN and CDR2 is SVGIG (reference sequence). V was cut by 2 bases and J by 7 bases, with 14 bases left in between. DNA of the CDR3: TGTGCCTGGAGTTTTGGTACAGGCGGTGGCTACACCTTC. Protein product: CAWSFGTGGGYTF.

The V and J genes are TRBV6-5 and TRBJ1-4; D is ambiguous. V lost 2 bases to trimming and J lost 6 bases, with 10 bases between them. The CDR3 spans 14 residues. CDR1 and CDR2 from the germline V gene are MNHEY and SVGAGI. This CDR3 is CASSYLGPDEKLFF. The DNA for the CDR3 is TGTGCCAGCAGTTACCTGGGCCCGGATGAAAAACTGTTTTTT.

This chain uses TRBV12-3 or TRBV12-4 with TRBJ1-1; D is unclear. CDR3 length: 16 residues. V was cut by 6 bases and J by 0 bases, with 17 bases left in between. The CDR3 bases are TGTGCCAGCAGGGGAGGGCCTTCGACCTTGAACACTGAAGCTTTCTTT. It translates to CASRGGPSTLNTEAFF.